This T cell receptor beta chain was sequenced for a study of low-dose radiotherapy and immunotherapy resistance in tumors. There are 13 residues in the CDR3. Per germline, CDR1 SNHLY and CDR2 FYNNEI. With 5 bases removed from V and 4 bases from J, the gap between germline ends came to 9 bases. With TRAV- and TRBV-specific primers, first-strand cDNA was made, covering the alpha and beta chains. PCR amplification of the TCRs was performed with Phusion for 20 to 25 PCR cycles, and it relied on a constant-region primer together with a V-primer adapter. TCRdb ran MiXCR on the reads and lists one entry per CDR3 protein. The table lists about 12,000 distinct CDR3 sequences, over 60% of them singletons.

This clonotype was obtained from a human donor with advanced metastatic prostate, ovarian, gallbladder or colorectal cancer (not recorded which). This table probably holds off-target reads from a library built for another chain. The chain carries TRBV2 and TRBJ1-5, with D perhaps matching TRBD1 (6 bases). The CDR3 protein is CASSPGENQPQHF. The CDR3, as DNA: TGTGCCAGCAGTCCAGGGGAAAATCAGCCCCAGCATTTT.